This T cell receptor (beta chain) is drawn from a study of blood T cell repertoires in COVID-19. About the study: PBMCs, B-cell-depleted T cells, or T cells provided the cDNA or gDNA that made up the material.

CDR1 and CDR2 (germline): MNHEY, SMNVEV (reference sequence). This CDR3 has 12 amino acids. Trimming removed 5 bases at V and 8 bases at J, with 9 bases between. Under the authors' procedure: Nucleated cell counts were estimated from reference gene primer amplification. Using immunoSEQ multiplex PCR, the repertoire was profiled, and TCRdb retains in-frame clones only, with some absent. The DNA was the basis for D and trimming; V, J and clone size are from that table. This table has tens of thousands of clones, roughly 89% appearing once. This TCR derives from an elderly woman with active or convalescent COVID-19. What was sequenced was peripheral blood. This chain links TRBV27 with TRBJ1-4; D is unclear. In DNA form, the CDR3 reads TGTGCCAGCAGTCCCTCTAGGGAAAAACTGTTTTTT. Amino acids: CASSPSREKLFF. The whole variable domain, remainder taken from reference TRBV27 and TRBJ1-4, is EAQVTQNPRYLITVTGKKLTVTCSQNMNHEYMSWYRQDPGLGLRQIYYSMNVEVTDKGDVPEGYKVSRKEKRNFPLILESPSPNQTSLYFCASSPSREKLFFGSGTQLSVL.